One T cell receptor beta chain is described in this entry. Its antigen remains undetermined. No much larger clone exists at a distance of one base, and base qualities are not known. Other DNA sequences within the sample encode an identical CDR3. This sample is drawn from a study of blood T cell repertoires in COVID-19 (dated by TCRdb to 2020 to 2021). General notes on the study: Collaborator samples came from the United States, Italy and Spain and covered acute and convalescent phases of COVID-19. Sample metadata almost always included a de-identified subject ID, COVID-19 status, age in years and sex. The samples were drawn from the first 160 participants of the ongoing ImmuneRACE study and from 950 to 1,500 subjects provided by 6 global collaborators. The repertoires were made available in a free public database intended to serve as a resource for research on the immune response to SARS-CoV-2. Deeply sampled blood TCRbeta repertoires from subjects exposed to, actively infected with, or recovered from COVID-19 were included in the dataset. Where HLA class I and class II types were available, the types were taken from metadata supplied by the sample provider, not from assay-based typing. The material from the prospective study consisted of cDNA or gDNA derived from T cells, B-cell-depleted T cells, or PBMCs. Broad study findings and their caveats: Clinical and demographic metadata were provided uncurated, with the amount varying by source and participant.

TCRbeta CDR3 regions were amplified from genomic DNA by means of the immunoSEQ Assay, a bias-controlled multiplex PCR. Regarding the original processing steps: Nucleated cell counts per sample were estimated from amplification of reference gene primers within the assay. Sequence reads were collapsed and filtered to measure the absolute abundance of every unique TCRbeta CDR3 rearrangement. Productive Simpson clonality was computed per sample as the square root of Simpson's diversity index over productive rearrangements. TCRdb stores this immuneACCESS table with in-frame sequences only. Part of the clones is absent; in the studies checked, under half of the shortfall reflects unresolved V genes, and no reason is known for the rest. Clone size and the V and J calls come from that table; the DNA yielded D and trimming. Here the sample has around 270,000 clones; approximately 86% occur a single time. Jointly, the top ten make up approximately 2% of the sample.

Each collaborating institution followed its own protocols to collect whole blood in K2EDTA tubes. For TCRbeta analysis, collaborators shipped samples in one of three forms: frozen whole blood, isolated PBMCs, or DNA extracted from either of those sample types. The V end loses 0 bases and the J end loses 1 base, and a stretch of 6 bases separates them. The germline V gene encodes CDR1 MGHRA and CDR2 YSYEKL. Taken from cysteine to phenylalanine, the CDR3 has 14 residues. CDR3 DNA is the only sequence kept; it has 42 bases, read in frame from the first base. The sequence derives from a man aged 25 to 40 with active or convalescent COVID-19. The chain couples TRBV4-1 to TRBJ1-1; a tentative D call is TRBD1 (5 bases match). The sequenced material came from peripheral blood. The CDR3 corresponds to CASSQDRGNTEAFF. The sequence in DNA is TGCGCCAGCAGCCAAGATAGGGGGAACACTGAAGCTTTCTTT.